Here is one T cell receptor beta chain with its context. The antigen is undetermined. Per the germline V gene, CDR1 is GTSNPN and CDR2 is SVGIG (reference sequence). The CDR3 consists of 14 residues. Trimming took 3 bases from V and 5 from J; bases not matched to a gene: 7. Sequencing used immunoSEQ multiplex PCR; TCRdb keeps in-frame clones, though not all of them. The sample comprises about 38,000 clones, roughly nine tenths of which are singletons, and roughly 3.3% rests with the top ten. The sample belongs to a study of neoadjuvant nivolumab and ipilimumab in lung cancer. As for the study in general: Patients got nivolumab 3 mg/kg on days 1, 15 and 29; combination added ipilimumab 1 mg/kg day 1.

Study-level findings and limits: Compared with tumor-adjacent uninvolved lung, resected tumors showed greater richness and clonality. TCR sequencing covered a small number of samples.

The J gene is TRBJ2-7, the V gene TRBV30, with 10 positions matching TRBD2. Sequencing was performed on peripheral blood, taken before neoadjuvant nivolumab, alone or with ipilimumab. The clonotype originates from an adult with non-small cell lung cancer. The CDR3 sequence is CAWSASGSYHEQYF. CDR3 in DNA: TGTGCCTGGAGCGCTAGCGGGAGTTACCACGAGCAGTACTTC.